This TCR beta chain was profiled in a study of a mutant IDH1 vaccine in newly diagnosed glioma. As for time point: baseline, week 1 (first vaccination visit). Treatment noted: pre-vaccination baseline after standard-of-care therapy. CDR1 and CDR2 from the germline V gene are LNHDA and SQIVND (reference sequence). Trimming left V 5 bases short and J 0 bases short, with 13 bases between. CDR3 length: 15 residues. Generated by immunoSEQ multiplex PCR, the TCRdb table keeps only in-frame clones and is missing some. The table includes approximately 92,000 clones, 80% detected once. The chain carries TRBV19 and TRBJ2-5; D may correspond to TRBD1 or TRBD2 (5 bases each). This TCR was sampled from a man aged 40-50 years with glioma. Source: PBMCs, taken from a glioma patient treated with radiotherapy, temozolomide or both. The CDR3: CASSSGRIYQETQYF. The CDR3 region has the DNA TGTGCCAGTAGTTCGGGACGGATATACCAAGAGACCCAGTACTTC.